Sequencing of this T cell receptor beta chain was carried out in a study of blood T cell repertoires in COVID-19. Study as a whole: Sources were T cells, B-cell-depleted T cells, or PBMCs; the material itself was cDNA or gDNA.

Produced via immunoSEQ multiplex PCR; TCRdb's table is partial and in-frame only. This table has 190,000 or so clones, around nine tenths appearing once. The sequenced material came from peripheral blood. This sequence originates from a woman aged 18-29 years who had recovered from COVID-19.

CDR3 sequence reads: CASSRGPETQYF. Here the CDR3 DNA reads TGTGCCAGTAGCAGGGGGCCAGAGACCCAGTACTTC. The chain employs TRBV19 and TRBJ2-5, with TRBD1 identical over 8 bases. Germline trimming cut 6 bases from V and 4 bases from J; bases unmatched to any gene: 1. Germline CDR1 reads LNHDA; CDR2 reads SQIVND (reference sequence). This CDR3 has 12 amino acids.